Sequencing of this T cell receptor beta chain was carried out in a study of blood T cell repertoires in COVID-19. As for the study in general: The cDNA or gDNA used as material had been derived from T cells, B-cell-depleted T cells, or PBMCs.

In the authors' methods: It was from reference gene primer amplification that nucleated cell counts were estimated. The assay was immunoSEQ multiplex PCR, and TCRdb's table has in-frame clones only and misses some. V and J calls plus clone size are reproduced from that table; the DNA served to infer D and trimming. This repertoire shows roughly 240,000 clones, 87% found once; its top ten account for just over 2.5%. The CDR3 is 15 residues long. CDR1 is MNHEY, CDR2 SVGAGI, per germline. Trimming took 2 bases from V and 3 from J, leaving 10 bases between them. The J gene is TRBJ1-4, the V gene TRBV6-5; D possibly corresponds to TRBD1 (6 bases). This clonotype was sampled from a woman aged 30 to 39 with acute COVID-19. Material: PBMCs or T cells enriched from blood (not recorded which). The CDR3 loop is CASSYQGQANEKLFF. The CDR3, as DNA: TGTGCCAGCAGTTACCAGGGACAAGCTAATGAAAAACTGTTTTTT.